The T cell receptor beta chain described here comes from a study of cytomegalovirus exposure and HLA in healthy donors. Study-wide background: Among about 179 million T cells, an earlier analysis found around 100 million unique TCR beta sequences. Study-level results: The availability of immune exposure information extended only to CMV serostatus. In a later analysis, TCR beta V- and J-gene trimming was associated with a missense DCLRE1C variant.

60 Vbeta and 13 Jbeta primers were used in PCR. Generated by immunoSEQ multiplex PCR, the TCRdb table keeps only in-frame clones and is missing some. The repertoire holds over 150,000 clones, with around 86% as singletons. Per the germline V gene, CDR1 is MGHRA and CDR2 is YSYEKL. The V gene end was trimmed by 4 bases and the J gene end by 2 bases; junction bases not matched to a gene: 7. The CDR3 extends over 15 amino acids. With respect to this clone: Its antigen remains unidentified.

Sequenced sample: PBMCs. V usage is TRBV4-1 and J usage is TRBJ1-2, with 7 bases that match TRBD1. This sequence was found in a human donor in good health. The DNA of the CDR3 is TGCGCCAGCAGCCCGTCCGGGACAGTGAACTATGGCTACACCTTC. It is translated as CASSPSGTVNYGYTF.